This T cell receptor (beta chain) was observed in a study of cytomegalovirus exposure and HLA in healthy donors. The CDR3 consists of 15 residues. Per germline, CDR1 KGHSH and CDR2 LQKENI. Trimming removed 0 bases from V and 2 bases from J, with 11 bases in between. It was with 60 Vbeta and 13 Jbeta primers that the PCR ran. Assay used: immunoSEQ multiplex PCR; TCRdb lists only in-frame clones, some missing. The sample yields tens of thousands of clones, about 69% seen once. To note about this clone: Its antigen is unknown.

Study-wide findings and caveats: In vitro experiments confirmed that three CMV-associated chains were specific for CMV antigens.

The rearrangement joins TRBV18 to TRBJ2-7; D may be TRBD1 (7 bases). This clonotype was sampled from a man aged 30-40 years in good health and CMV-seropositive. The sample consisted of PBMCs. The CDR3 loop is CASSPPGGGPYEQYF. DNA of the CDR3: TGTGCCAGCTCACCACCAGGAGGGGGCCCCTACGAGCAGTACTTC.